The 18 T cell receptor beta chains listed next were all sequenced from one sample in a study of early T cells in non-severe SARS-CoV-2 infection (dated by TCRdb to about 2021). Library creation used 5' RACE. Instrument used: NextSeq 500. TCRdb reanalyzed the raw reads on its own, using fastp at Q25 for trimming and MiXCR for clone calling, and kept in-frame beta chains. Every distinct CDR3 protein forms one entry, paired with its most common genes and DNA. The sample table shows around 71,000 distinct CDR3 sequences, and about 9% are seen once. Around a sixth of the sample lies in the top ten. The sample in question was whole blood, obtained at baseline. These receptors originate from an adult who was a healthcare worker with PCR-confirmed SARS-CoV-2 infection or an uninfected control (not recorded which).

This clonotype has only a few counts. The chain joins TRBV5-4 to TRBJ2-1; 9 bases are a match to TRBD2. V shed 3 bases, J shed 8 bases, and the junction held 9 bases outside the gene matches. This CDR3 has 15 amino acids. Per germline, CDR1 SGHNT and CDR2 YYREEE (reference sequence). CDR3 sequence: CASSSGLAVGDEQFF. DNA of the CDR3: TGTGCCAGCAGCTCGGGACTAGCAGTGGGAGATGAGCAGTTCTTC. The whole variable domain, filled in from reference TRBV5-4 and TRBJ2-1, reads ETGVTQSPTHLIKTRGQQVTLRCSSQSGHNTVSWYQQALGQGPQFIFQYYREEENGRGNFPPRFSGLQFPNYSSELNVNALELDDSALYLCASSSGLAVGDEQFFGPGTRLTVL.

The rearrangement uses TRBV29-1 and TRBJ2-1; no clear D. The CDR3 has 17 amino acids. The germline CDR1 and CDR2 sequences are SQVTM and ANQGSEA. V was cut by 0 bases and J by 6 bases, with 21 bases left in between. CDR3 bases: TGCAGCGTTGAAGATTCAGCCATAGGTTCGGTACGCAATGAGCAGTTCTTC. Amino acids: CSVEDSAIGSVRNEQFF.

With respect to this clonotype: This is likely a read error, given that the CDR3 carries no conserved phenylalanine or tryptophan at its end. The chain carries TRBV19 and TRBJ2-3; D is unclear. The CDR3 covers 13 residues. Germline assignment: CDR1 LNHDA and CDR2 SQIVND (reference sequence). V shed 9 bases and J shed 0 bases, with 10 bases lying between them. This CDR3 is CASSNPSTDTQYL. The CDR3 DNA reads TGTGCCAGCAGCAACCCTAGCACAGATACGCAGTATTTA.

CDR3 loop: CASSCRLSGELFF. The CDR3 nucleotides read TGTGCCAGCAGCTGCCGGCTGTCCGGGGAGCTGTTTTTT. J is TRBJ2-2 and V is TRBV7-2, with D unresolved. Germline CDR1 reads SGHTA; CDR2 reads FQGNSA. The CDR3 length is 13 residues. V was pared by 4 bases and J by 6 bases, with 9 bases between.

This clonotype appeared a few times. CDR3 sequence (DNA): TGTGCCAGCAGCCTGACTGGCAATGAGCAGTTCTTC. Translation gives CASSLTGNEQFF. This sequence joins TRBV7-9 and TRBJ2-1; D uncertain. There are 12 residues in the CDR3. Trimming shortened V by 5 bases and J by 6 bases, and 8 bases separated the two germline ends. CDR1 is SEHNR, CDR2 FQNEAQ, per germline (reference sequence).

This clonotype has only a few counts. The chain has TRBV11-3 and TRBJ2-1; either TRBD1 or TRBD2 may supply D (6 bases each). The CDR3 is 14 amino acids. The V end was cut by 3 bases, the J end by 2 bases, with 8 bases between. Germline V gene lookup returns CDR1 SGHNT and CDR2 YENEEA. The CDR3 bases are TGTGCCAGCAGCTTGGGGGGCCCCTACAATGAGCAGTTCTTC. Translating gives CASSLGGPYNEQFF.

This clonotype was counted between two and nine times. The chain is built from TRBV7-2 and TRBJ2-3; a possible D gene is TRBD2 (5 bases). The CDR3 is 13 amino acids. The germline gives CDR1 SGHTA, CDR2 FQGNSA. Trimming left V 5 bases short and J 6 bases short, with 12 bases between. In DNA, the CDR3 is TGTGCCAGCAGCCTCCTGCGGAGGGATACGCAGTATTTT. Translated, it gives CASSLLRRDTQYF.

CDR3 sequence reads: CASTTFYNEQFF. In nucleotides, the CDR3 is TGTGCCAGCACGACTTTTTACAATGAGCAGTTCTTC. V gene TRBV6-5 combines with J gene TRBJ2-1; D gene uncertain. The CDR3 extends over 12 amino acids. CDR1 is MNHEY, CDR2 SVGAGI, per germline. V dropped 7 bases and J dropped 4 bases, with 8 bases sitting between them.

This clonotype was detected many times. V gene TRBV28 combines with J gene TRBJ2-1, with TRBD2 matching over 9 bases. The length of the CDR3 is 16 residues. Germline CDR1 reads MDHEN; CDR2 reads SYDVKM. J gave up 8 bases and V 4 bases, and 12 bases lay outside the gene matches. The CDR3 nucleotides are TGTGCCAGCAGTTACCTCGGGGCTAGCGGGACCGATGAGCAGTTCTTC. This gives the protein CASSYLGASGTDEQFF.

This clonotype was picked up many times. The CDR3 reads CASRVQGRKAEAFF. Here the CDR3 DNA reads TGTGCCAGCAGGGTACAGGGGAGGAAGGCTGAAGCTTTCTTT. V is TRBV12-3 or TRBV12-4 and J is TRBJ1-1; TRBD1 matches at 7 bases. Trimming took 6 bases from V and 6 from J; bases not matched to a gene: 10. The CDR3 runs to 14 residues.

Concerning this clonotype itself: The DNA is left out, because the CDR3 cannot be placed on it with certainty; the CDR3 is given as TCRdb lists it. The J gene is TRBJ2-1, the V gene TRBV6-2 or TRBV6-3. The CDR3 is 12 residues long, ends included. CDR1 and CDR2 from the germline V gene are MNHEY and SVGEGT. CDR3 amino acids: CASSSTSYEQFF.

The chain couples TRBV19 to TRBJ2-2; D is unclear. The germline CDR1 and CDR2 sequences are LNHDA and SQIVND (reference sequence). CDR3 length equals 14 residues. Trimming cost V 3 bases and J 4 bases, with 9 bases left between them. This chain's CDR3 is CASSIEGSTGELFF. As DNA, the CDR3 is TGTGCCAGTAGTATTGAAGGGTCCACCGGGGAGCTGTTTTTT.

This clonotype was counted many times. The V and J genes are TRBV4-3 and TRBJ2-7; 12 bases are shared with TRBD2. This CDR3 contains 19 residues. Looked up from germline, CDR1 is LGHNA and CDR2 is YSLEER. V gave up 4 bases and J gave up 1 base; unmatched junction bases: 14. In DNA form, the CDR3 reads TGCGCCAGCAGCCCCGGACTAGCGGGAACGAGTCCCGGGTCCTACGAGCAGTACTTC. Its protein product is CASSPGLAGTSPGSYEQYF.

The V gene is TRBV6-2 or TRBV6-3, the J gene TRBJ2-1; a weak D match, TRBD2 (5 bases). V was clipped by 4 bases and J by 8 bases, with 15 bases between them. CDR1 and CDR2 from the germline V gene are MNHEY and SVGEGT. CDR3 length: 14 amino acids. The CDR3: CASSSHPSFHEQFF. In nucleotides, the CDR3 is TGTGCCAGCAGTTCCCACCCTAGCTTCCATGAGCAGTTCTTC.

The chain uses TRBV15 and TRBJ2-3; D tentatively reads TRBD1 or TRBD2 (6 bases each). With 0 bases removed from V and 5 bases from J, the gap between germline ends came to 12 bases. This CDR3 has 15 amino acids. CDR1 is LNHNV and CDR2 is YYDKDF in the germline V gene (reference sequence). The CDR3 here is CATSRDPGGRDTQYF. The CDR3 DNA is TGTGCCACCAGCAGAGATCCTGGGGGGCGAGATACGCAGTATTTT.

The V call is TRBV18, the J call TRBJ1-1; D is undetermined. The germline V gene encodes CDR1 KGHSH and CDR2 LQKENI. V was clipped by 4 bases and J by 6 bases, with 6 bases between them. The CDR3 runs 11 residues. DNA for the CDR3: TGTGCCAGCTCACAGGACGCTGAAGCTTTCTTT. Residues: CASSQDAEAFF.

In its sample, this clonotype was seen a few times. V is TRBV29-1 and J is TRBJ2-4; D remains ambiguous. Per germline, CDR1 SQVTM and CDR2 ANQGSEA. V was cut by 2 bases and J by 3 bases, with 5 bases left in between. The CDR3 loop spans 12 amino acids. For the CDR3, the DNA is TGCAGCGTTGAACAGAGCAAAAACATTCAGTACTTC. It is translated as CSVEQSKNIQYF.

This clonotype showed up many times. The V gene is TRBV6-1, the J gene TRBJ2-7, with 8 bases that match TRBD2. This CDR3 has 13 residues. The J segment lost 6 bases and the V segment lost 7 bases, leaving 8 bases of the junction unmatched. In germline, CDR1 is MNHNS, CDR2 SASEGT. The CDR3 sequence: CASTSGRGGEQYF. Here the CDR3 DNA reads TGTGCCAGCACCAGCGGGAGAGGAGGCGAGCAGTACTTC.